This TCR beta chain was retrieved from a study of response to subunit inactivated influenza vaccine. Per germline, CDR1 LGHDT and CDR2 YNNKEL (reference sequence). This CDR3 has 15 residues. V shed 0 bases and J shed 6 bases, with 9 bases lying between them. One entry per CDR3 protein results from TCRdb running MiXCR on the RT-PCR reads. The profile covers some 640,000 distinct CDR3 sequences, with about 15% appearing a single time and approximately 7% taken by the ten largest. Whole-study results and caveats: There was a suggestion from the authors that each seasonal influenza vaccination recruits few new T cells.

Note on this clonotype: Its antigen is still unknown.

Sequenced material: PBMCs from blood, taken 14 to 15 days before vaccination. The source is a man aged 50-60 years who received an inactivated influenza vaccine. This chain uses TRBV3-1 with TRBJ1-6, with D maybe TRBD1 (6 bases). The CDR3 reads CASSQDFRGNSPLHF. In nucleotides, the CDR3 is TGTGCCAGCAGCCAAGATTTCAGGGGTAATTCACCCCTCCACTTT.